This is a list of T cell receptor beta chains from one sample in a study of T cell responses to AZD1222 COVID-19 vaccine. Data came from immunoSEQ multiplex PCR; TCRdb stores just in-frame clones and leaves some out. The sample includes 150,000 or so clones, about 90% seen only once; the top ten take approximately 1.2%. Sequenced here: peripheral blood, sampled 28 days after the second AZD1222 dose. The receptor source for this set is an adult who received the AZD1222 COVID-19 vaccine. Both conserved end residues are part of each CDR3. D genes are given only for firm matches. The listing skips clone size in some rows; elsewhere it reads once, few, many or a size class.

V	J	size	D	CDR3	DNA
TRBV25-1	TRBJ1-2	.	.	CASSESATGFGYTF	TGTGCCAGCAGTGAATCGGCCACAGGGTTTGGCTACACCTTC
TRBV2	TRBJ1-3	.	.	CASFGRGTGNTIYF	TGTGCCAGCTTTGGGCGGGGAACTGGAAACACCATATATTTT
TRBV15	TRBJ2-5	.	.	CATSREVRGRGQETQYF	TGTGCCACCAGCAGAGAAGTTAGGGGCAGGGGCCAAGAGACCCAGTACTTC
TRBV27	TRBJ1-5	.	TRBD1	CASSFGGQGGNQPQHF	TGTGCCAGCAGTTTCGGGGGGCAGGGGGGAAATCAGCCCCAGCATTTT
TRBV7-9	TRBJ2-7	.	TRBD2	CASSSVLAGVSEQYF	TGTGCCAGCAGCTCCGTTCTAGCGGGAGTATCCGAGCAGTACTTC
TRBV7-9	TRBJ2-1	.	.	CASSPGARDYNEQFF	TGTGCCAGCAGCCCCGGGGCTCGGGACTACAATGAGCAGTTCTTC
TRBV11-2	TRBJ2-5	once	TRBD2	CASWGNGGSGRETQYF	TGTGCCAGTTGGGGGAATGGCGGGAGCGGGAGAGAGACCCAGTACTTC
TRBV4-1	TRBJ1-6	.	.	CASSQDLGVSPLHF	TGCGCCAGCAGCCAAGATCTCGGGGTTTCACCCCTCCACTTT
TRBV5-8	TRBJ2-5	.	.	CASSLGEGETQYF	TGTGCCAGCAGCTTGGGGGAAGGAGAGACCCAGTACTTC
TRBV5-4	TRBJ2-3	.	.	CASSLEGSTDTQYF	TGTGCCAGCAGCTTGGAAGGGAGCACAGATACGCAGTATTTT
TRBV7-2	TRBJ2-5	.	.	CASRQSRDSQTQYF	TGTGCCAGCAGGCAAAGCAGGGATTCACAGACCCAGTACTTC
TRBV29-1	TRBJ2-7	.	.	CSVHGSDEQYF	TGCAGCGTCCACGGGAGTGACGAGCAGTACTTC
TRBV12-3/TRBV12-4	TRBJ1-4	.	.	CASSLATNEKLFF	TGTGCCAGCAGTTTAGCGACTAATGAAAAACTGTTTTTT
TRBV19	TRBJ2-3	once	.	CASSIRAIPSTDTQYF	TGTGCCAGTAGCATAAGGGCCATCCCTAGCACAGATACGCAGTATTTT
TRBV2	TRBJ2-3	.	.	CASRNRATDTQYF	TGTGCCAGCAGAAACAGGGCCACAGATACGCAGTATTTT
TRBV9	TRBJ1-2	.	.	CASGAGTFYGYTF	TGTGCCAGCGGGGCGGGGACCTTCTATGGCTACACCTTC
TRBV6-2/TRBV6-3	TRBJ1-2	.	.	CASSYSTGNYGYTF	TGTGCCAGCAGTTACTCTACAGGAAACTATGGCTACACCTTC
TRBV12-3/TRBV12-4	TRBJ2-2	.	.	CASTQGGAGELFF	TGTGCCAGCACCCAAGGGGGAGCCGGGGAGCTGTTTTTT
TRBV7-8	TRBJ2-7	few	.	CASSPLGGPSSYEQYF	TGTGCCAGCAGCCCCCTGGGGGGGCCGAGCTCCTACGAGCAGTACTTC
TRBV27	TRBJ1-5	.	.	CASSLSAGLDQPQHF	TGTGCCAGCAGTTTGTCGGCAGGCCTGGATCAGCCCCAGCATTTT
TRBV14	TRBJ2-1	.	.	CASSLGRNEQFF	TGTGCCAGCAGCCTCGGACGGAATGAGCAGTTCTTC
TRBV7-7	TRBJ2-2	.	TRBD2	CASSRGLAPELNTGELFF	TGTGCTAGCAGCCGGGGACTAGCGCCTGAATTGAACACCGGGGAGCTGTTTTTT
TRBV4-1	TRBJ2-1	.	TRBD1	CASSPPPDRGAYNEQFF	TGCGCCAGCAGCCCACCCCCCGACAGGGGGGCCTACAATGAGCAGTTCTTC
TRBV10-3	TRBJ2-1	.	TRBD2	CATETSGDPYNEQFF	TGTGCCACCGAGACTAGCGGAGACCCTTACAATGAGCAGTTCTTC
TRBV5-1	TRBJ1-2	.	.	CASSSGPTGPVHGYTF	TGCGCCAGCAGCTCGGGGCCGACAGGACCGGTACATGGCTACACCTTC
TRBV4-1	TRBJ1-3	.	.	CASSQVEGNTIYF	TGCGCCAGCAGCCAAGTCGAAGGAAACACCATATATTTT
TRBV5-8	TRBJ2-6	.	.	CASSLDRAGANVLTF	TGTGCCAGCAGCTTGGACAGGGCCGGGGCCAACGTCCTGACTTTC
TRBV11-2	TRBJ1-2	once	.	CASSLASGYTF	TGTGCCAGCAGCTTAGCATCTGGCTACACCTTC
TRBV25-1	TRBJ1-1	.	.	CASTAGGNTEAFF	TGTGCCAGCACAGCCGGGGGCAACACTGAAGCTTTCTTT
TRBV6-1	TRBJ2-5	.	.	CASSEFVQETQYF	TGTGCCAGCAGTGAGTTCGTCCAAGAGACCCAGTACTTC
TRBV21-1	TRBJ2-2	.	.	CASSNWARTSLESPGELFF	TGTGCCAGCAGCAATTGGGCCCGGACTAGTTTGGAAAGCCCCGGGGAGCTGTTTTTT
TRBV28	TRBJ1-2	.	.	CASSPVGGYTF	TGTGCCAGCAGCCCCGTGGGGGGCTACACCTTC
TRBV9	TRBJ2-1	.	.	CASSEGSLNEQFF	TGTGCCAGCAGCGAGGGGTCGCTCAATGAGCAGTTCTTC
TRBV27	TRBJ2-2	few	.	CASMRVTGELFF	TGTGCCAGCATGCGGGTCACCGGGGAGCTGTTTTTT
TRBV28	TRBJ1-1	.	.	CASTQRVGGRREAFF	TGTGCCAGCACCCAAAGGGTGGGGGGGCGCAGGGAAGCTTTCTTT
TRBV27	TRBJ2-3	once	TRBD2	CASSLAPSGSTDTQYF	TGTGCCAGCAGTTTGGCCCCTAGCGGGAGCACAGATACGCAGTATTTT
TRBV7-2	TRBJ2-5	.	TRBD2	CASSPRSGRGGQETQYF	TGTGCCAGCAGCCCACGTAGCGGGAGGGGGGGCCAAGAGACCCAGTACTTC
TRBV18	TRBJ1-1	.	.	CASSPIRVGHNTEAFF	TGTGCCAGCTCACCTATCAGAGTGGGACACAACACTGAAGCTTTCTTT
TRBV6-5	TRBJ1-6	.	TRBD1	CASSRDRSGSPLHF	TGTGCCAGCAGCCGGGACAGGAGTGGTTCACCCCTCCACTTT
TRBV19	TRBJ2-2	.	TRBD1	CASGQGAPGELFF	TGTGCCAGTGGACAGGGGGCTCCCGGGGAGCTGTTTTTT
TRBV7-2	TRBJ2-3	.	TRBD2	CASSLVAGGGDTQYF	TGTGCCAGCAGCTTAGTCGCGGGAGGCGGAGATACGCAGTATTTT
TRBV19	TRBJ2-7	.	TRBD1	CASKRTGVLGYEQYF	TGTGCCAGTAAGAGGACAGGGGTCCTCGGGTACGAGCAGTACTTC
TRBV5-1	TRBJ2-3	.	.	CASSSGANTDTQYF	TGCGCCAGCAGCTCGGGGGCCAACACAGATACGCAGTATTTT
TRBV12-3/TRBV12-4	TRBJ1-1	.	.	CASRQEWGTEAFF	TGTGCCAGCAGACAAGAGTGGGGGACTGAAGCTTTCTTT
TRBV11-3	TRBJ2-2	once	TRBD1	CATEPGQDPINTGELFF	TGTGCCACCGAGCCGGGACAGGACCCCATTAACACCGGGGAGCTGTTTTTT
TRBV6-4	TRBJ1-1	.	TRBD1	CASSLAGGGLTEAFF	TGTGCCAGCAGCTTAGCAGGGGGCGGGCTCACTGAAGCTTTCTTT
TRBV18	TRBJ1-1	.	.	CASSPEHSNTEAFF	TGTGCCAGCTCACCGGAACATTCGAACACTGAAGCTTTCTTT
TRBV11-2	TRBJ1-3	.	.	CASSFRTSGNTIYF	TGTGCCAGCAGCTTCCGGACCTCTGGAAACACCATATATTTT
TRBV18	TRBJ1-2	.	TRBD1	CASSTVQGDHGYTF	TGTGCCAGCTCAACGGTACAGGGGGACCATGGCTACACCTTC
TRBV11-2	TRBJ1-1	.	.	CASSLVGYAFF	TGTGCCAGCAGCTTAGTAGGATACGCTTTCTTT
TRBV28	TRBJ1-1	.	TRBD1	CASSWDSMNTEAFF	TGTGCCAGCAGTTGGGACAGCATGAACACTGAAGCTTTCTTT
TRBV11-2	TRBJ1-1	.	TRBD1	CASSSGPTGRNTEAFF	TGTGCCAGCAGTTCCGGCCCGACAGGGCGAAACACTGAAGCTTTCTTT
TRBV4-1	TRBJ2-7	.	.	CASSQEGVAVPSYEQYF	TGCGCCAGCAGCCAAGAAGGTGTAGCGGTTCCCTCCTACGAGCAGTACTTC
TRBV29-1	TRBJ1-2	.	.	CSVEDRRGRGYTF	TGCAGCGTTGAAGATAGGCGAGGGCGTGGCTACACCTTC
TRBV2	TRBJ1-5	.	.	CASSGPPEGPQHF	TGTGCCAGCAGTGGCCCCCCAGAGGGCCCCCAGCATTTT
TRBV6-4	TRBJ1-2	.	.	CASMATGQYGYTF	TGTGCCAGCATGGCGACAGGCCAATATGGCTACACCTTC
TRBV11-1	TRBJ1-1	.	.	CASSRTVVNTEAFF	TGTGCCAGCAGCCGGACAGTCGTGAACACTGAAGCTTTCTTT
TRBV6-5	TRBJ1-2	.	.	CASSYAPQGPYGYTF	TGTGCCAGCAGTTACGCTCCCCAGGGCCCCTATGGCTACACCTTC
TRBV30	TRBJ2-4	.	.	CAWSVLDLRNIQYF	TGTGCCTGGAGTGTACTGGACCTCCGTAACATTCAGTACTTC
TRBV5-1	TRBJ1-3	.	.	CASSSPPGTDYSGNTIYF	TGCGCCAGCAGCTCCCCTCCGGGGACGGATTACTCTGGAAACACCATATATTTT